This T cell receptor beta chain was recovered during a study of cytomegalovirus exposure and HLA in healthy donors. V lost 3 bases, J lost 4 bases, and 16 bases lay in between. The germline V gene has CDR1 GTSNPN and CDR2 SVGIG (reference sequence). The CDR3 has 15 amino acids. As for this clone: Its antigen is currently unknown.

Overall study results and limits: The authors enumerated 180 or so TCR beta chains as linked to cytomegalovirus. Cytomegalovirus status, reportedly, was diagnosed with high specificity and sensitivity by the classifier. Donors were assumed by presence/absence analyses to have roughly uniform sequencing depth.

The PCR contained 60 Vbeta and 13 Jbeta primers. TCRdb's copy holds only in-frame clones and misses some; the assay was immunoSEQ multiplex PCR. The data hold 120,000 to 150,000 clones, with 82% observed a single time. The sequenced sample was PBMCs. This TCR came from a male donor in good health and CMV-seronegative. The chain carries TRBV30 and TRBJ2-1; a possible D gene is TRBD2 (7 bases). The CDR3 DNA reads as TGTGCCTGGAGCAAGGGGGGGGGCGCATACAATGAGCAGTTCTTC. This gives the protein CAWSKGGGAYNEQFF.